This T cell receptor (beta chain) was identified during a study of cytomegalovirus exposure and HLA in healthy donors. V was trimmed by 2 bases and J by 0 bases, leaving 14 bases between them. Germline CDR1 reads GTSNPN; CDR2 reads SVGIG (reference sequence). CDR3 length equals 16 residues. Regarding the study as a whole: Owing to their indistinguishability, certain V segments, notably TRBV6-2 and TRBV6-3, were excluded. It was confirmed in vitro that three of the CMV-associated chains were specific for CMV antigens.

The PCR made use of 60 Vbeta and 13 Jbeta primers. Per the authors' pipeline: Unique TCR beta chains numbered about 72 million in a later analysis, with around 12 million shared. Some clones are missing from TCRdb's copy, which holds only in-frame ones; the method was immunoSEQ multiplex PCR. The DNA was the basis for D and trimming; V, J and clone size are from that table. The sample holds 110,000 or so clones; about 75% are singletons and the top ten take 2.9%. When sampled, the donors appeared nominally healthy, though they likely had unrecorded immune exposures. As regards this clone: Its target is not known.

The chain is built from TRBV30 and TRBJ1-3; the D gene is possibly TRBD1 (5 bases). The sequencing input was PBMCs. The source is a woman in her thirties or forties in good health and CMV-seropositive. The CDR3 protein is CAWSPRGVVSGNTIYF. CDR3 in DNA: TGTGCCTGGAGTCCACGGGGGGTTGTCTCTGGAAACACCATATATTTT.